This T cell receptor beta chain came from a study of identical twins. Points from the study as a whole: Models underestimated how often monozygotic twins shared out-of-frame TCR alpha. Beta out-of-frame twin sharing showed a weaker excess.

The ends were cut back, 2 bases at V and 5 bases at J, with 13 bases in the middle. The CDR3 sequence is 14 residues long. CDR1 is MGHRA, CDR2 YSYEKL, per germline. As concerns this clonotype: The antigen is undetermined.

TCRdb reanalysed the 5' RACE reads using MiXCR and keeps one entry per CDR3 protein. Found here are around 1.7 million distinct CDR3 sequences, about 30% of them singletons; the top ten hold 0.25% to 0.3%. The sequencing sample was made of cord blood. The origin of this receptor is a newborn girl in good health. The V call is TRBV4-1, the J call TRBJ2-7; a weak D match, TRBD2 (6 bases). CDR3 in amino acids: CASSQRLVPHEQYF. The CDR3 DNA follows: TGCGCCAGCAGCCAACGACTAGTACCGCACGAGCAGTACTTC.